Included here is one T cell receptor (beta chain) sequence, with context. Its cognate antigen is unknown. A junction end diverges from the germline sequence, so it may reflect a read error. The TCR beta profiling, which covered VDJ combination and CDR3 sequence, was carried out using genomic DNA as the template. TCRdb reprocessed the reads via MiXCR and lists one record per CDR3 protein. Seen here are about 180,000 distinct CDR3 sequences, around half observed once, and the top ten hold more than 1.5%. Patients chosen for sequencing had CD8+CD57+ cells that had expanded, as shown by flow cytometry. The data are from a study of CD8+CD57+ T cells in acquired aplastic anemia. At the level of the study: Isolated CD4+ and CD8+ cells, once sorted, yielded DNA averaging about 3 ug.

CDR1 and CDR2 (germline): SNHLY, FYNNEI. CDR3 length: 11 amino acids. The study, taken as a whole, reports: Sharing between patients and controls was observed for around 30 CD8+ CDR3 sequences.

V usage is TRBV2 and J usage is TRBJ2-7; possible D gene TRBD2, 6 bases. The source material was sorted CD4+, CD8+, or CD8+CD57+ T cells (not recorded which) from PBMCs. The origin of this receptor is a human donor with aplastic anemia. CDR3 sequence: CSARVGREQYF. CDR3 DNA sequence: TGCAGTGCTAGAGTGGGGAGGGAGCAGTACTTC. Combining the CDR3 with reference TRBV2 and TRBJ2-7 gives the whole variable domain EPEVTQTPSHQVTQMGQEVILRCVPISNHLYFYWYRQILGQKVEFLVSFYNNEISEKSEIFDDQFSVERPDGSNFTLKIRSTKLEDSAMYFCSARVGREQYFGPGTRLTVT.